This TCR beta chain comes out of a study of blood T cell repertoires in COVID-19. V lost 0 bases and J lost 9; bases outside the gene matches: 16. This CDR3 has 17 amino acids. Germline V gene sequence: CDR1 MGHRA, CDR2 YSYEKL. Methods used by the authors: Reference gene primer amplification gave nucleated cell count estimates. Data came from immunoSEQ multiplex PCR; TCRdb stores just in-frame clones and leaves some out. D and trimming come from the DNA, and the V and J calls and clone size come from that table. The table lists 50,000 to 65,000 clones, 83% of them singletons, with 5% to 6.5% in the top ten.

This clonotype was sampled from a human donor in a cohort sampled during active COVID-19. Sequenced input: peripheral blood. The V gene is TRBV4-1, the J gene TRBJ2-7; 8 bases map to TRBD1. The CDR3 DNA reads TGCGCCAGCAGCCAAGAAGCAAAGGGGACAGGTCTCACTGCGCAGTACTTC. It translates to CASSQEAKGTGLTAQYF.